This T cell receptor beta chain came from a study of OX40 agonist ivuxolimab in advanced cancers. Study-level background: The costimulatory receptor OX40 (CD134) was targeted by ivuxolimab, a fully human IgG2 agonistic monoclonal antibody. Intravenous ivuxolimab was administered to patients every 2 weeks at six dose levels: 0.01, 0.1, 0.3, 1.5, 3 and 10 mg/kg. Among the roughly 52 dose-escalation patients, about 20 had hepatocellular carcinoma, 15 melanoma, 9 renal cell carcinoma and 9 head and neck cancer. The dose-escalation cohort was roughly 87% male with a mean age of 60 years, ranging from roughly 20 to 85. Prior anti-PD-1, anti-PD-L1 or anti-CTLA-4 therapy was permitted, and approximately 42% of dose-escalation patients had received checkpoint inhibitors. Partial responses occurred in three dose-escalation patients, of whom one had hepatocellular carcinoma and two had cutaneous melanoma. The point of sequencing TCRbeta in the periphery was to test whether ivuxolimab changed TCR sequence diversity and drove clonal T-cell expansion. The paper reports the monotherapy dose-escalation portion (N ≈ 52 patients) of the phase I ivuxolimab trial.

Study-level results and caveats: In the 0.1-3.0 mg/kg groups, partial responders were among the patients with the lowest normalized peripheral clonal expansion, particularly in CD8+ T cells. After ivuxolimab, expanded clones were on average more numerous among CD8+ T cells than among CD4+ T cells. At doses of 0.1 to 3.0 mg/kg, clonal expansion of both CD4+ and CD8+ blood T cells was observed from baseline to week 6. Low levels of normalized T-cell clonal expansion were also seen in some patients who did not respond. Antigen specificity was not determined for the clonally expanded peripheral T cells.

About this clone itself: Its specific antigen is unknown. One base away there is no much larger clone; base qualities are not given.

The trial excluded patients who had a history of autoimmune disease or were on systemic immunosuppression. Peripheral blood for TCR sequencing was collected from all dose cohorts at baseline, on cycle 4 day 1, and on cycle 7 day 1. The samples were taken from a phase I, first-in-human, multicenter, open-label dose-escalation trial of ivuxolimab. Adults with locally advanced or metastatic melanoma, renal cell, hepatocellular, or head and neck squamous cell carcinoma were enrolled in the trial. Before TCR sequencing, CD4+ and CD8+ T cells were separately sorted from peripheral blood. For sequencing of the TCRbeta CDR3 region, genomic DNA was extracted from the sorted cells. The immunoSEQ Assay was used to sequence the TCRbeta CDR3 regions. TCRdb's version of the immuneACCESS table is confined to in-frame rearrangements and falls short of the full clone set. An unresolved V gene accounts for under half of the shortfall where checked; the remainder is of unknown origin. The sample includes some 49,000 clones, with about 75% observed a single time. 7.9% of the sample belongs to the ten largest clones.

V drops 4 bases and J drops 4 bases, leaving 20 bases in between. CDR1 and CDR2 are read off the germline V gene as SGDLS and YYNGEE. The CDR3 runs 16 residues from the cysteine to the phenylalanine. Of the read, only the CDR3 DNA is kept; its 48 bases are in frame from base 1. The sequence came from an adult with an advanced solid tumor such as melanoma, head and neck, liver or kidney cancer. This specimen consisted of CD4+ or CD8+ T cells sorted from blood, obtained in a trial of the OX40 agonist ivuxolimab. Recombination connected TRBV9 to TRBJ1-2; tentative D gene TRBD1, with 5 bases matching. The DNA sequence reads TGTGCCAGCAGCCCATTCACCGGACACGACCCCTATGGCTACACCTTC. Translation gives CASSPFTGHDPYGYTF.